This is a list of T cell receptor beta chains from one sample in a study of T cell responses to AZD1222 COVID-19 vaccine. Sequenced by immunoSEQ multiplex PCR; TCRdb stores in-frame clones only, minus some. The table records about 100,000 clones, around 85% of them present only once. Source: peripheral blood, taken on day 0 of AZD1222 vaccination. The receptors originated from an adult in good health. The conserved cysteine and the conserved F or W are not part of the CDR3 here. The D gene is left open where the match is weak.

. TRBJ1-3 TRBV7-9 ASSLSSGNTIY
. TRBJ2-2 TRBV6-4 ASSDSGNTGELF
TRBD1 TRBJ2-5 TRBV5-1 ASSLSGTGIETQY
TRBD2 TRBJ2-3 TRBV7-7 ASSPTGGPTDTQY
TRBD1 TRBJ1-2 TRBV6-5 ASSYSGTGANYGYT
TRBD1 TRBJ2-1 TRBV11-3 ASSSSGQGDNEQF
. TRBJ1-3 TRBV11-2 ASSFKQSGNTIY
. TRBJ2-3 TRBV19 ASSISPLDTQY
TRBD1 TRBJ2-1 TRBV7-2 ASSLDRSNEQF
. TRBJ2-2 TRBV7-2 ASSLDRNTGELF
TRBD1 TRBJ1-1 TRBV6-5 ASSYRGVNTEAF
. TRBJ2-7 TRBV7-9 ASSPPPPRYYEQY
. TRBJ2-5 TRBV15 ATAMGQETQY
. TRBJ2-3 TRBV6-5 ASGSGQLTDTQY
. TRBJ2-2 TRBV10-3 AISERQSTGELF
. TRBJ1-1 TRBV30 AWKKQGMTEAF
. TRBJ2-3 TRBV9 ASSVAAGGGTDTQY
. TRBJ2-7 TRBV30 AWSVGQVISSYEQY
. TRBJ1-6 TRBV7-9 ASSLPGGNSPLH
TRBD1 TRBJ1-1 TRBV6-6 ASSKDRGRTEAF
. TRBJ1-5 TRBV5-5 ASSLGWGGEGNQPQH
TRBD1 TRBJ1-5 TRBV29-1 SVEGQPGQPQH
. TRBJ2-2 TRBV27 ASSLGVTGELF
TRBD1 TRBJ1-5 TRBV4-1 ASSSSRGQGQPQH
TRBD2 TRBJ2-7 TRBV7-2 ASREPGTSGDYEQY
TRBD2 TRBJ2-7 TRBV18 ASGAGLAGKFEQY
. TRBJ1-2 TRBV3-1/TRBV3-2 ASSQERRSGYT
. TRBJ2-7 TRBV5-4 ASSVQGSEQY
. TRBJ2-5 TRBV6-6 ASSPPERTQY
. TRBJ1-4 TRBV2 ASSDTGSSVKLF
TRBD1 TRBJ2-1 TRBV19 ASPRGSGTGARNEQF
TRBD2 TRBJ2-1 TRBV4-2 ASSQDRLGSGSVNEQF
. TRBJ1-5 TRBV2 ASNRGGDGPQH
TRBD1 TRBJ1-1 TRBV5-1 ASSLAGQSNTEAF
. TRBJ2-1 TRBV5-1 ASSLASTSNEQF
. TRBJ2-2 TRBV12-3/TRBV12-4 ASIPGVAGELF
. TRBJ2-3 TRBV5-1 ASSNRGTDTQY
. TRBJ2-7 TRBV7-3 ASSLITGDGEQY
. TRBJ1-2 TRBV24-1 ATSDLARDYGYT
. TRBJ2-7 TRBV5-6 ASSLVDRDKQY
. TRBJ2-7 TRBV2 ANGQVHSYEQY
. TRBJ1-1 TRBV5-1 ASSLAGAGNTEAF
. TRBJ1-5 TRBV5-1 ASPGYTDNQPQH
. TRBJ1-2 TRBV19 ASSIVERNVYGYT
. TRBJ1-1 TRBV2 ASSALTVDTEAF
. TRBJ2-1 TRBV5-1 ASSLSAPSSYNEQF
TRBD2 TRBJ2-1 TRBV10-1 ASSESGSGGANEQF
. TRBJ2-1 TRBV4-2 ASSQNRGSYNEQF
. TRBJ2-3 TRBV6-1 ASSDTGQPFDTQY
TRBD2 TRBJ2-2 TRBV27 ASSSSGRAYTGELF
TRBD1 TRBJ1-6 TRBV6-1 ASSEEQGVSPLH
TRBD2 TRBJ2-7 TRBV9 ASSPGLAGAYEQY
. TRBJ1-2 TRBV6-2/TRBV6-3 ASSFVGFEGYT
TRBD2 TRBJ2-1 TRBV11-2 ASSFDLAGSGSNEQF
TRBD1 TRBJ1-2 TRBV12-3/TRBV12-4 ATGTAYGYT
. TRBJ2-5 TRBV7-2 ASSLLVRETQY
TRBD1 TRBJ1-3 TRBV25-1 ASRQTRQGPSGNTIY
TRBD2 TRBJ2-7 TRBV5-1 ASSTSGSSYEQY
. TRBJ2-2 TRBV21-1 ASSKDDRANTGELF